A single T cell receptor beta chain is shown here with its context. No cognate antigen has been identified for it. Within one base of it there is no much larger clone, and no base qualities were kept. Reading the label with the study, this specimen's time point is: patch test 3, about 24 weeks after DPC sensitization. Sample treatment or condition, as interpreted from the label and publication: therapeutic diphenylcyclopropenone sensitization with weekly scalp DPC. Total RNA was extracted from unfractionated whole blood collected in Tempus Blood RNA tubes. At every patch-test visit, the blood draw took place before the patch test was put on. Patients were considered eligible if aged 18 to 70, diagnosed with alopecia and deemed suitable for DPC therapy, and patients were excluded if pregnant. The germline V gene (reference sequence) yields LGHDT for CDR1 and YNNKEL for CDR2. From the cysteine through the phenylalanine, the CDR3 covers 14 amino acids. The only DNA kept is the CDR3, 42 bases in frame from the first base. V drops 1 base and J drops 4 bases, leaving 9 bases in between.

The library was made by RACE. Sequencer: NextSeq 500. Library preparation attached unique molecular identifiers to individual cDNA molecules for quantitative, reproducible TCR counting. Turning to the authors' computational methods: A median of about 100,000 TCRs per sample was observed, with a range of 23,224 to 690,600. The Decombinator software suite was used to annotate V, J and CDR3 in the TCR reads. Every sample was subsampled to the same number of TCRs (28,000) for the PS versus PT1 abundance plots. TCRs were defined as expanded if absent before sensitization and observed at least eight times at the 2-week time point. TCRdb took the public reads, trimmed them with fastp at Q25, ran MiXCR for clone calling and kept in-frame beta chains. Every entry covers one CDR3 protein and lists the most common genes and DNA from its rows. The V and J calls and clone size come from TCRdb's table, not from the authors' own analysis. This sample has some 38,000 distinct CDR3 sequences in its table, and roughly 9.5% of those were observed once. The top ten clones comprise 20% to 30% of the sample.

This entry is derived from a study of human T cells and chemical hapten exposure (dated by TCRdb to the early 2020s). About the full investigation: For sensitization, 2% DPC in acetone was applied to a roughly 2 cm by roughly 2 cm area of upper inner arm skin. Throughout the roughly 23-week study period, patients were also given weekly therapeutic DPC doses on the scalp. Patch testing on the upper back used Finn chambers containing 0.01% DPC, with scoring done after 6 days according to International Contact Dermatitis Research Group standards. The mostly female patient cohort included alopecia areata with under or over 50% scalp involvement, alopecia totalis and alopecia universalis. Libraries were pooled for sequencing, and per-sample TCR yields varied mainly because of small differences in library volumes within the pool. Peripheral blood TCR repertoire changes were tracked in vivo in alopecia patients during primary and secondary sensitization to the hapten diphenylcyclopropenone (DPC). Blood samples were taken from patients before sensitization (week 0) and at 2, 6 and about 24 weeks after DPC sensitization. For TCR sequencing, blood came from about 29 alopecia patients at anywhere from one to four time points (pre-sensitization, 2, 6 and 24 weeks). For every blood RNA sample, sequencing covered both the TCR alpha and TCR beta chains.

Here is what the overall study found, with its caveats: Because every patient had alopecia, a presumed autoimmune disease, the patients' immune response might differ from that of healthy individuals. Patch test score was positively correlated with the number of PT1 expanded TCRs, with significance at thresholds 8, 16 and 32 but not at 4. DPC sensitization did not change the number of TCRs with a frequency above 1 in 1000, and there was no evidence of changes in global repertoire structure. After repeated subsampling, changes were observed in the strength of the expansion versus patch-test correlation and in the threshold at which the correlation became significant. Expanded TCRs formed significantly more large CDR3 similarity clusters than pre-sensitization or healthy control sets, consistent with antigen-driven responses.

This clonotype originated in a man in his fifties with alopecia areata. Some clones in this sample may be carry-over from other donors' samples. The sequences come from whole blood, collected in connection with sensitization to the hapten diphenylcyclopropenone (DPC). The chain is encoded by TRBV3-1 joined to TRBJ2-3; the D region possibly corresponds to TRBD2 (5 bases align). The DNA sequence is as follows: TGTGCCAGCAGCCAAGGAGCGGACGCAGATACGCAGTATTTT. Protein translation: CASSQGADADTQYF.